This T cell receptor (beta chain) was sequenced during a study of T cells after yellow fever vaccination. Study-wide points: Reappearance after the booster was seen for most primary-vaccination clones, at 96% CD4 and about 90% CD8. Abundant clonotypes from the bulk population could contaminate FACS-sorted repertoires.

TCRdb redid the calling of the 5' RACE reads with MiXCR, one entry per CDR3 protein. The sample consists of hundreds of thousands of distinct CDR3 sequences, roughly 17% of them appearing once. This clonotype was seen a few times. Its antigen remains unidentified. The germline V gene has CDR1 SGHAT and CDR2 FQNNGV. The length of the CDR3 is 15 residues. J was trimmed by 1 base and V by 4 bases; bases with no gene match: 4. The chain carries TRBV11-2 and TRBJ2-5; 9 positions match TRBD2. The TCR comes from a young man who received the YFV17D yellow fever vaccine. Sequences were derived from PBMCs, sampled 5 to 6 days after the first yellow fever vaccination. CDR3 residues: CASSSSGGFQETQYF. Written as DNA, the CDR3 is TGTGCCAGCAGCTCGAGCGGGGGGTTCCAAGAGACCCAGTACTTC. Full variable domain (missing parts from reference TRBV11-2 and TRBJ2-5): EAGVAQSPRYKIIEKRQSVAFWCNPISGHATLYWYQQILGQGPKLLIQFQNNGVVDDSQLPKDRFSAERLKGVDSTLKIQPAKLEDSAVYLCASSSSGGFQETQYFGPGTRLLVL.